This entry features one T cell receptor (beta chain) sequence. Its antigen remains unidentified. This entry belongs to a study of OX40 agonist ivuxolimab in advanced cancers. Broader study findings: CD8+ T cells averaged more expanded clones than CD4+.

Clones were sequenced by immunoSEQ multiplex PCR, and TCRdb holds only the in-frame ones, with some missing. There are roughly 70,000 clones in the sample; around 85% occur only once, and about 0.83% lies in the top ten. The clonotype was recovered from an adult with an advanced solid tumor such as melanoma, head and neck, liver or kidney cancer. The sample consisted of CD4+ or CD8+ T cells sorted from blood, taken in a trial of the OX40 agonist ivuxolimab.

The CDR3, as DNA: TGTGCCAGTAGTATCGAGGGAGGGCTGGGTGAGCAGTACTTC. It specifies CASSIEGGLGEQYF. This chain links TRBV19 with TRBJ2-5, with 7 bases aligning to TRBD2. Germline V CDR1 and CDR2: LNHDA, SQIVND (reference sequence). The V and J ends lost 3 bases and 11 bases, in that order; junction bases with no gene match: 12. The CDR3 is made up of 14 amino acids. The variable domain in full, completed from reference TRBV19 and TRBJ2-5, reads DGGITQSPKYLFRKEGQNVTLSCEQNLNHDAMYWYRQDPGQGLRLIYYSQIVNDFQKGDIAEGYSVSREKKESFPLTVTSAQKNPTAFYLCASSIEGGLGEQYFGPGTRLLVL.